The clone carrying this TCR beta chain has only a few counts. The data stem from a study of T-cell reconstitution after alpha-beta-depleted transplantation in children. Unique molecular identifiers were incorporated when the TCRbeta library was constructed. TCRdb itself ran the PCR reads through MiXCR, one entry per CDR3 protein. The sample records roughly 500,000 distinct CDR3 sequences, about 30% being singletons. Germline V gene lookup returns CDR1 SGDLS and CDR2 YYNGEE. V lost 5 bases and J 0 bases, leaving 12 bases between the germline ends. This CDR3 contains 15 residues. This rearrangement joins TRBV9 to TRBJ2-1; tentative D call: TRBD1 (6 bases). This specimen consisted of PBMCs from the stem cell graft donor, obtained from the stem cell graft. The sequence was collected from a human donor who donated a stem cell graft to a child with aplastic anemia. The CDR3 loop reads CASSKEGGSYNEQFF. CDR3 DNA: TGTGCCAGCAGTAAGGAAGGGGGCTCCTACAATGAGCAGTTCTTC.